These 13 T cell receptor beta chains came from one sample sequenced in a study of T cells in localized non-small cell lung cancer. The assay was immunoSEQ multiplex PCR, and TCRdb's table has in-frame clones only and misses some. The sample lists about 130,000 clones, roughly 90% occurring once. The input for sequencing was peripheral blood, taken before any cancer treatment. The receptors stem from a female donor over 55 with stage I lung adenocarcinoma.

J is TRBJ2-2 and V is TRBV4-1; the match to TRBD1 covers 7 bases. Germline V CDR1 and CDR2: MGHRA, YSYEKL. The CDR3 length is 18 residues. V dropped 3 bases and J dropped 0; count of bases not matched to a gene: 10. DNA for the CDR3: TGCGCCAGCAGCCACCCCATGACAGGGCTTACGAACACCGGGGAGCTGTTTTTT. Amino acid sequence: CASSHPMTGLTNTGELFF.

This chain uses TRBV6-6 with TRBJ1-4, with D perhaps TRBD1 (6 bases). The CDR3 loop spans 15 amino acids. The germline gives CDR1 MNHNY, CDR2 SVGAGI (reference sequence). V dropped 2 bases and J dropped 8 bases, with 15 bases sitting between them. The chain's CDR3 is CASSYGTSPGEKLFF. Written as DNA, the CDR3 is TGTGCCAGCAGTTACGGGACATCCCCGGGAGAAAAACTGTTTTTT.

The chain is built from TRBV2 and TRBJ2-3; D is possibly TRBD1 (5 bases). Germline V CDR1 and CDR2: SNHLY, FYNNEI. V shed 1 base and J shed 11 bases, with 10 bases lying between them. The CDR3 is 12 amino acids. The CDR3 DNA is TGTGCCAGCAGTGAAGGGGTAAGGGGGCAGTATTTT. Its protein product is CASSEGVRGQYF.

The chain is built from TRBV19 and TRBJ1-5, with 8 bases aligning to TRBD1. Trimming cost V 2 bases and J 5 bases; bases outside gene matches: 5. The CDR3 extends over 15 amino acids. Germline values: CDR1 LNHDA, CDR2 SQIVND (reference sequence). The CDR3 spells CASSIWTGTYQPQHF. CDR3 sequence (DNA): TGTGCCAGTAGTATATGGACAGGGACCTATCAGCCCCAGCATTTT.

This chain links TRBV6-4 with TRBJ1-1; 7 positions agree with TRBD1. From germline, CDR1 is MRHNA and CDR2 SNTAGT. The CDR3 runs to 13 residues. V shed 6 bases and J 7 bases; nucleotides not matched to a gene: 8. The CDR3 DNA is TGTGCCAGCAGAACCGAGGGGGCCGGTGAAGCTTTCTTT. Translation: CASRTEGAGEAFF.

V is TRBV11-2 and J is TRBJ2-6, with D tentatively TRBD1 or TRBD2 (5 bases each). With 2 bases removed from V and 0 bases from J, the gap between germline ends came to 14 bases. Per the germline V gene, CDR1 is SGHAT and CDR2 is FQNNGV. CDR3 size: 18 residues. CDR3 coding DNA: TGTGCCAGCAGCTTACGGTTGGCCGGGGCCTCTGGGGCCAACGTCCTGACTTTC. Amino acids: CASSLRLAGASGANVLTF.

This chain joins TRBV5-1 and TRBJ2-1, with 9 bases lining up with TRBD2. Germline-derived CDR1 and CDR2 are SGHRS and YFSETQ. The ends lost 4 bases at V and 10 bases at J; junction bases unmatched: 21. The CDR3 covers 18 residues. This CDR3 reads CASSPRLGVREGLGEQFF. CDR3 DNA sequence: TGCGCCAGCAGCCCCCGCCTCGGGGTGCGGGAGGGCCTAGGAGAGCAGTTCTTC. The full variable domain, with the rest looked up from reference TRBV5-1 and TRBJ2-1, is KAGVTQTPRYLIKTRGQQVTLSCSPISGHRSVSWYQQTPGQGLQFLFEYFSETQRNKGNFPGRFSGRQFSNSRSEMNVSTLELGDSALYLCASSPRLGVREGLGEQFFGPGTRLTVL.

The chain employs TRBV19 and TRBJ2-4, with TRBD1 identical over 7 bases. The CDR3 extends over 15 amino acids. Germline V gene data show CDR1 as LNHDA and CDR2 as SQIVND (reference sequence). V gave up 5 bases and J gave up 1 base; unmatched junction bases: 5. CDR3 sequence reads: CASSQGVNAKNIQYF. CDR3 in DNA: TGTGCCAGTAGTCAGGGGGTCAACGCCAAAAACATTCAGTACTTC.

The chain carries TRBV4-1 and TRBJ1-2; unclear D gene. V lost 2 bases, J lost 2 bases, and 9 bases lay in between. From germline, CDR1 is MGHRA and CDR2 YSYEKL. The CDR3 covers 14 residues. The CDR3 region has the DNA TGCGCCAGCAGCCAATTTCGATCGAACTATGGCTACACCTTC. Amino acid sequence: CASSQFRSNYGYTF.

In DNA form, the CDR3 reads TGTGCCACCAGCAGAGATTTGGCATACAATGAGCAGTTCTTC. Translating gives CATSRDLAYNEQFF. The chain recombines TRBV15 with TRBJ2-1; D ambiguous. The CDR3 covers 14 residues. Per germline, CDR1 LNHNV and CDR2 YYDKDF (reference sequence). Trimming stripped 0 bases from V and 4 bases from J, with 7 bases between.

The chain has TRBV19 and TRBJ2-2, with 8 bases aligning to TRBD2. CDR3 size: 16 residues. The trim removed 6 bases at V and 5 bases at J, leaving 11 bases unmatched. Germline CDR1 LNHDA, CDR2 SQIVND (reference sequence). CDR3 coding DNA: TGTGCCAGTAGCCCAGCGGGGGCTCTGGGAACCGGGGAGCTGTTTTTT. The encoded protein is CASSPAGALGTGELFF.

The V gene is TRBV5-1, the J gene TRBJ1-2, with 7 positions matching TRBD1. Germline assignment: CDR1 SGHRS and CDR2 YFSETQ. This CDR3 contains 14 residues. V dropped 2 bases and J dropped 5; count of bases not matched to a gene: 6. The CDR3 DNA sequence: TGCGCCAGCAGCTTCGGTGGGACAGCGTATGGCTACACCTTC. Encoded protein: CASSFGGTAYGYTF.

In DNA, the CDR3 is TGTGCCAGCAGCGCCCTAGATCAGGGGCGGGCTTTCTTT. As protein: CASSALDQGRAFF. The rearrangement joins TRBV13 to TRBJ1-1, with a tentative D call TRBD1 (6 bases). Trimming cost V 5 bases and J 11 bases, with 18 bases left between them. Germline CDR1 is PRHDT and CDR2 is FYEKMQ (reference sequence). The CDR3 has 13 residues.